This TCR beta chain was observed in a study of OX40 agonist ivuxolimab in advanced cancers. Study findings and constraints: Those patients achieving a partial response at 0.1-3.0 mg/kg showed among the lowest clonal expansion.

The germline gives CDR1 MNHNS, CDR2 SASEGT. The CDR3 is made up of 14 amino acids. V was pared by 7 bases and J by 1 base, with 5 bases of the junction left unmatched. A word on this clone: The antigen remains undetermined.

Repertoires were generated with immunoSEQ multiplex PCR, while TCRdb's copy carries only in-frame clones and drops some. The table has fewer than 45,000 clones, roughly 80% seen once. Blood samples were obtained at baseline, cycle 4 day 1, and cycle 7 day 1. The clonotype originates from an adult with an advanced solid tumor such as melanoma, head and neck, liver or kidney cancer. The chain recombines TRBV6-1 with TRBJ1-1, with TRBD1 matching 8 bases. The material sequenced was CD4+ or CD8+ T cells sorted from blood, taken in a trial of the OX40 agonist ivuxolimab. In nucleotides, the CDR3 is TGTGCCAGCAACCCCGGGACAGGGAACACTGAAGCTTTCTTT. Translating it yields CASNPGTGNTEAFF.